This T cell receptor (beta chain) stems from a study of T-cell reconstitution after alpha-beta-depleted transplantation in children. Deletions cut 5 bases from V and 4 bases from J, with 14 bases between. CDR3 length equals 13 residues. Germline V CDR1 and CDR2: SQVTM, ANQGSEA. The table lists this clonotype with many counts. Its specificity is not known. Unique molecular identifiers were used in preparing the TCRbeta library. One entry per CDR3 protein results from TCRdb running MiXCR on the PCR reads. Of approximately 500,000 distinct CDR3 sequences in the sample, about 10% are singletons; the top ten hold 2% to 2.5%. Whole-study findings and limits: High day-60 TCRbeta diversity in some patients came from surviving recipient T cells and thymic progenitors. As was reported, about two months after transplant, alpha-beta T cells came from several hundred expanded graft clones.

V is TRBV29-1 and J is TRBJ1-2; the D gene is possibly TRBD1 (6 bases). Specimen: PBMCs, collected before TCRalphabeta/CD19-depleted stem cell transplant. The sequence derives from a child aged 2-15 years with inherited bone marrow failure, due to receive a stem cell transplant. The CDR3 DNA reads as TGCAGCGTTCCGGACATAGGGGGCTATGGCTACACCTTC. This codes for CSVPDIGGYGYTF.